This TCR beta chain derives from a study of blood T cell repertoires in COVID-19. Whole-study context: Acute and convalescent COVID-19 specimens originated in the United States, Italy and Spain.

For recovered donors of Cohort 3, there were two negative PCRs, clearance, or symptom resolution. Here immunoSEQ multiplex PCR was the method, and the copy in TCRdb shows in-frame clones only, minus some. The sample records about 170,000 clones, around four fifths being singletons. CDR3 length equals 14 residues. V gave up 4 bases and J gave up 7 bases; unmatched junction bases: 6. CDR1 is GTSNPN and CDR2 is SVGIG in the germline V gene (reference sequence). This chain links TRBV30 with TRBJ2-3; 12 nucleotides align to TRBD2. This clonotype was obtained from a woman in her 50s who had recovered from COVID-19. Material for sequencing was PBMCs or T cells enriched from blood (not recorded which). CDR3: CAWMTSGSTNTQYF. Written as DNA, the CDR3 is TGTGCCTGGATGACTAGCGGGAGCACGAATACGCAGTATTTT. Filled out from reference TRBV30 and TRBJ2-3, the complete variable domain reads SQTIHQWPATLVQPVGSPLSLECTVEGTSNPNLYWYRQAAGRGLQLLFYSVGIGQISSEVPQNLSASRPQDRQFILSSKKLLLSDSGFYLCAWMTSGSTNTQYFGPGTRLTVL.